This TCR beta chain comes out of a study of T-cell reconstitution after alpha-beta-depleted transplantation in children. Study-level findings and limits: About two months after transplant, alpha-beta T cells reportedly came from several hundred expanded graft clones. There were some patients whose high TCRbeta diversity at day 60 came from surviving recipient T cells and thymic progenitors. T-cell numbers and diversity, one year after transplant, stemmed largely from T cells that were newly produced.

The CDR3 sequence is 10 residues long. The V end lost 5 bases, the J end lost 15 bases, and 11 bases lay between the germline ends. Germline V gene lookup returns CDR1 SEHNR and CDR2 FQNEAQ (reference sequence). As it was prepared, the TCRbeta library received unique molecular identifiers. Via MiXCR, TCRdb re-called the PCR reads, giving one row per CDR3 protein. The repertoire holds approximately 800,000 distinct CDR3 sequences, with 16% as singletons. Concerning this clonotype itself: What it recognizes is unknown.

This TCR derives from a male patient aged 10-17 years who had a stem cell transplant for acute lymphoblastic leukemia, so the T cells may come from the graft donor. The sample here was PBMCs, mostly from graft donor cells, taken 360 days after TCRalphabeta/CD19-depleted stem cell transplant. The chain couples TRBV7-9 to TRBJ2-1; unclear D gene. The CDR3 loop reads CASSRGIGFF. CDR3 nucleotide sequence: TGTGCCAGCAGCCGTGGGATCGGGTTCTTC.